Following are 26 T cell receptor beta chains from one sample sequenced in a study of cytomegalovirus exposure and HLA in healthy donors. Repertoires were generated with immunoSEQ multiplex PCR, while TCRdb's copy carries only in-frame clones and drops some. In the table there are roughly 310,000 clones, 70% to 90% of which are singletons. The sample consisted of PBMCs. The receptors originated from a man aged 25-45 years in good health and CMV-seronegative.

The CDR3 nucleotides are TGCGCCAGCAGCTCAACGACGGGACTAGCGGGACACACGAACACCGGGGAGCTGTTTTTT. Its protein product is CASSSTTGLAGHTNTGELFF. The chain carries TRBV5-1 and TRBJ2-2, with TRBD2 matching over 13 bases. This CDR3 is 20 amino acids long. Germline trimming cut 3 bases from V and 0 bases from J; bases unmatched to any gene: 11. In germline, CDR1 is SGHRS, CDR2 YFSETQ.

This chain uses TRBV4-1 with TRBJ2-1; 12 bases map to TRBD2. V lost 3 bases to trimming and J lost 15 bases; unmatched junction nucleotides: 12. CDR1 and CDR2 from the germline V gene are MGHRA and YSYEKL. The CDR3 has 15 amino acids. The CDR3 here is CASSQRLAGGHRWFF. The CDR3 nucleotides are TGCGCCAGCAGCCAGCGGCTAGCGGGGGGGCATCGGTGGTTCTTC.

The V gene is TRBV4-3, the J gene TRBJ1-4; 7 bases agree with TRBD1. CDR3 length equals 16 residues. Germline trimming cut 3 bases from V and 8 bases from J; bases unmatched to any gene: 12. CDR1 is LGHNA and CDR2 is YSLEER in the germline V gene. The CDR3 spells CASSQDLGQVREKLFF. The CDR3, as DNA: TGCGCCAGCAGCCAGGATTTAGGACAGGTCAGGGAAAAACTGTTTTTT.

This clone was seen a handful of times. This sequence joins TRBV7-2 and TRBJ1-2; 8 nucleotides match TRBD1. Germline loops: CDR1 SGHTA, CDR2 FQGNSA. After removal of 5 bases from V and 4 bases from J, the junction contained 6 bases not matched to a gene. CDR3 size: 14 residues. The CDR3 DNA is TGTGCCAGCAGCGGGCCCGGGACAGGCTATGGCTACACCTTC. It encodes CASSGPGTGYGYTF.

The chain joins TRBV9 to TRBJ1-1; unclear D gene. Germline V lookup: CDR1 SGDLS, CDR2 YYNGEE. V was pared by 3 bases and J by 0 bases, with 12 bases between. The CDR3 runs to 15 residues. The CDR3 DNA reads TGTGCCAGCAGCGGCGGGTCTACTATGAACACTGAAGCTTTCTTT. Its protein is CASSGGSTMNTEAFF.

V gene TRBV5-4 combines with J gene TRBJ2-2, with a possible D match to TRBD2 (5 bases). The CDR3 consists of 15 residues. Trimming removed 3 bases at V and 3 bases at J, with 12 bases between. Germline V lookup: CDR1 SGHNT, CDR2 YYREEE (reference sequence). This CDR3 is CASSSRRGDTGELFF. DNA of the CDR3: TGTGCCAGCAGCTCCCGACGGGGAGACACCGGGGAGCTGTTTTTT.

In nucleotides, the CDR3 is TGCGCCAGCAGCCGGGACTTTACCTACGAGCAGTACTTC. It translates to CASSRDFTYEQYF. This chain links TRBV4-1 with TRBJ2-7; maybe TRBD2 (6 bases). The CDR3 is made up of 13 amino acids. V dropped 4 bases and J dropped 2 bases, with 9 bases sitting between them. Per germline, CDR1 MGHRA and CDR2 YSYEKL.

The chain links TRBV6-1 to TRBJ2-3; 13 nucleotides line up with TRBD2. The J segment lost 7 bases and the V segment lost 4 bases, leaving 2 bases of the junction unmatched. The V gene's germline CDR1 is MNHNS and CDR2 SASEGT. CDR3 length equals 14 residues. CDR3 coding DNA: TGTGCCAGCAGTGCCGGGACTAGCGGGAATACGCAGTATTTT. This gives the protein CASSAGTSGNTQYF.

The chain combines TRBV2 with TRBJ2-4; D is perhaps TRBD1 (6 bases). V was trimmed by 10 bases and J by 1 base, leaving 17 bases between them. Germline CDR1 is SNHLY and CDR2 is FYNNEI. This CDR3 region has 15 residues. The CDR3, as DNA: TGTGCCACCTACAGGGATGTCGGGGCCAAAAACATTCAGTACTTC. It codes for CATYRDVGAKNIQYF.

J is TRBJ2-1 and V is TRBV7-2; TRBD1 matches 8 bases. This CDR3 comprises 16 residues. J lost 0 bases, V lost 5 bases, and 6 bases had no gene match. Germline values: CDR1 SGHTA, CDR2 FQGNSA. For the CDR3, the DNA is TGTGCCAGCAGCCCTCGACAGGGGAGCTCCTACAATGAGCAGTTCTTC. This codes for CASSPRQGSSYNEQFF.

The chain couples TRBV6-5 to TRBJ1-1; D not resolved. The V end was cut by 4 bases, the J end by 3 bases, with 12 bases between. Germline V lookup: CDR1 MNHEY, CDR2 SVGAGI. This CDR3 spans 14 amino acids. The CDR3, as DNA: TGTGCCAGCAGTTTTCTAAACGTGGACACTGAAGCTTTCTTT. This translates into CASSFLNVDTEAFF.

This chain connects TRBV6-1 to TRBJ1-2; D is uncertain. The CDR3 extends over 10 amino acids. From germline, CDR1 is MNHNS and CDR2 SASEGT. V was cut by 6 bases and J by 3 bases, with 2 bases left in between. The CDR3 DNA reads TGTGCCAGCAGCTACTATGGCTACACCTTC. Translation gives CASSYYGYTF.

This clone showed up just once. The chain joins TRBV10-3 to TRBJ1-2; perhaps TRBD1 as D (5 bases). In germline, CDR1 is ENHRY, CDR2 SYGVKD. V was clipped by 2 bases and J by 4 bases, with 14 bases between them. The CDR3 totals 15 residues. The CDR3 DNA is TGTGCCATCAGTGAGGGTGGCAGGGCACTCTATGGCTACACCTTC. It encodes CAISEGGRALYGYTF.

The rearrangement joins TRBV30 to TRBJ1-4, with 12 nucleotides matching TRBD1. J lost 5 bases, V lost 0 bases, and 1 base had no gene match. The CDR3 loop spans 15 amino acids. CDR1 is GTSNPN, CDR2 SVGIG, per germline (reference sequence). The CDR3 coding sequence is TGTGCCTGGAGTGTAGGGACAGGGGGCAATGAAAAACTGTTTTTT. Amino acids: CAWSVGTGGNEKLFF. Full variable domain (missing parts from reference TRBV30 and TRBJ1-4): SQTIHQWPATLVQPVGSPLSLECTVEGTSNPNLYWYRQAAGRGLQLLFYSVGIGQISSEVPQNLSASRPQDRQFILSSKKLLLSDSGFYLCAWSVGTGGNEKLFFGSGTQLSVL.

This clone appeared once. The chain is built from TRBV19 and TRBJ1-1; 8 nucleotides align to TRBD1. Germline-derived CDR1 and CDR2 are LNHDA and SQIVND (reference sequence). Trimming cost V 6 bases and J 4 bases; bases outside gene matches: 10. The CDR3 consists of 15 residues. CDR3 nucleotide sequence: TGTGCCAGTAGCCCACGGACAGGGACAAGCACTGAAGCTTTCTTT. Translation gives CASSPRTGTSTEAFF. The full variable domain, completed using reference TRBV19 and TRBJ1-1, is DGGITQSPKYLFRKEGQNVTLSCEQNLNHDAMYWYRQDPGQGLRLIYYSQIVNDFQKGDIAEGYSVSREKKESFPLTVTSAQKNPTAFYLCASSPRTGTSTEAFFGQGTRLTVV.

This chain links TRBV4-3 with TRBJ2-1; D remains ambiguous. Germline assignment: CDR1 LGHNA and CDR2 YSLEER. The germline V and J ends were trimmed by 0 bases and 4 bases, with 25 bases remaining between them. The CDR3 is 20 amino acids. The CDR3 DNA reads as TGCGCCAGCAGCCAAGAATACTCCCTAACTACTACCTCATTATACAATGAGCAGTTCTTC. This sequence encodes CASSQEYSLTTTSLYNEQFF.

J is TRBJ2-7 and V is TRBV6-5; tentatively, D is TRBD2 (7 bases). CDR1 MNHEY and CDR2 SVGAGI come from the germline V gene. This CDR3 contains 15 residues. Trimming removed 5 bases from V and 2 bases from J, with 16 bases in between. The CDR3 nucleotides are TGTGCCAGCAGTCCTGAGGGGGGGCCAACCTACGAGCAGTACTTC. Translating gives CASSPEGGPTYEQYF.

CDR3 residues: CASSLVKSRGTEAFF. The DNA for the CDR3 is TGTGCCAGCAGTTTAGTAAAGAGTCGGGGTACTGAAGCTTTCTTT. The chain employs TRBV27 and TRBJ1-1, with D unclear. Trimming cost V 2 bases and J 5 bases, with 15 bases left between them. The CDR3 contains 15 residues. CDR1 is MNHEY and CDR2 is SMNVEV in the germline V gene (reference sequence).

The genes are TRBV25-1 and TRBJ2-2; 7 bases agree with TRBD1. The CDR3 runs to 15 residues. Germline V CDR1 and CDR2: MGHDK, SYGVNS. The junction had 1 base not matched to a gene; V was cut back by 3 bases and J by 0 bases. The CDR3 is CASSDQGANTGELFF. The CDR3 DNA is TGTGCCAGCAGTGATCAGGGGGCGAACACCGGGGAGCTGTTTTTT.

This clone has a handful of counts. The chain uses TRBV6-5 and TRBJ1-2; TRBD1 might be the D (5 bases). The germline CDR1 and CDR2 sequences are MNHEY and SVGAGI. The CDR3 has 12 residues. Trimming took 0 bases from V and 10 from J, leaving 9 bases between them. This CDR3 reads CASSYSGQFYTF. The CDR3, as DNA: TGTGCCAGCAGTTACTCGGGGCAGTTCTACACCTTC.

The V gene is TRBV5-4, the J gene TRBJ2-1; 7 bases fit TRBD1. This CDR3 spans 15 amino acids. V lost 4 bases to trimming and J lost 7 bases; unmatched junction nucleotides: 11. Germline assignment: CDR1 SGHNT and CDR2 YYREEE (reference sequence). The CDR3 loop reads CASSMRTTGVNEQFF. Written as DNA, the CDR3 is TGTGCCAGCAGCATGAGAACTACAGGGGTGAATGAGCAGTTCTTC.

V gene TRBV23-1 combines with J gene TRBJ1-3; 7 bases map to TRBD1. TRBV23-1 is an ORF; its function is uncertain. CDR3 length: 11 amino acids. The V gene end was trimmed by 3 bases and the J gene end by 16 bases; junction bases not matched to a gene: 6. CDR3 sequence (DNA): TGCGCCAGCAGTCAGGCGGACAGGCGGTATTTT. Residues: CASSQADRRYF.

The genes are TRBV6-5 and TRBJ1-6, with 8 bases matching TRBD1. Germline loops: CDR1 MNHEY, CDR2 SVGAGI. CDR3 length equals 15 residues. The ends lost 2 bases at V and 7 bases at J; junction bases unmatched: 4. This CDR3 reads CASSYTGTGNSPLHF. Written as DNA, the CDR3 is TGTGCCAGCAGTTACACCGGGACAGGAAATTCACCCCTCCACTTT.

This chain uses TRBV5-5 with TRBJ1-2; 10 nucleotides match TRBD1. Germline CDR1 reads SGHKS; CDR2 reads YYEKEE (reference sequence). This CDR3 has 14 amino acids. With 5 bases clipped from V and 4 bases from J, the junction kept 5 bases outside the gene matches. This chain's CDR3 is CASRTTGGGYGYTF. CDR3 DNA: TGTGCCAGCAGGACGACAGGGGGCGGCTATGGCTACACCTTC.

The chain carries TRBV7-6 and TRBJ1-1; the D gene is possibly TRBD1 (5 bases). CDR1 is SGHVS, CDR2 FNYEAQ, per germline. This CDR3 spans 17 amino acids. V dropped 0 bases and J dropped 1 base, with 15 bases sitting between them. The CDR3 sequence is CASSLARGREANTEAFF. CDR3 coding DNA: TGTGCCAGCAGCTTAGCTCGGGGCAGGGAGGCGAACACTGAAGCTTTCTTT.

The chain's CDR3 is CASRRGAQETQYF. The CDR3 DNA reads as TGTGCCAGCAGGCGCGGGGCTCAAGAGACCCAGTACTTC. The chain employs TRBV11-2 and TRBJ2-5, with a tentative D call TRBD2 (6 bases). This CDR3 comprises 13 residues. The V and J ends lost 6 bases and 2 bases respectively, with 10 bases between them. Germline V gene data show CDR1 as SGHAT and CDR2 as FQNNGV.